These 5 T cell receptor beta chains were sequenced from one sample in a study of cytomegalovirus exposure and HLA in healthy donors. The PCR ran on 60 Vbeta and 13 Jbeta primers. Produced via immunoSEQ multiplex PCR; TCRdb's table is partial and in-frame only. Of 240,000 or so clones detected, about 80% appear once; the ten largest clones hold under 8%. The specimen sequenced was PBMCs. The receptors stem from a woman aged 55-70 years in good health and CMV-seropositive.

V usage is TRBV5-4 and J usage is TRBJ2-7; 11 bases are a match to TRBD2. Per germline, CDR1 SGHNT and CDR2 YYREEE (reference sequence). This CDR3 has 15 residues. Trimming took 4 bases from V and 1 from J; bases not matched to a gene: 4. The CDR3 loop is CASSVAGGQSYEQYF. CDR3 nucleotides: TGTGCCAGCAGCGTAGCGGGAGGGCAGTCCTACGAGCAGTACTTC.

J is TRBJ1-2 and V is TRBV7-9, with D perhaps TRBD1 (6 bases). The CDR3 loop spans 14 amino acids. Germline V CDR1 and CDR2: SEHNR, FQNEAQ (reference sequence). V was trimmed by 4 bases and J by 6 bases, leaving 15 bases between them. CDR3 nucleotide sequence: TGTGCCAGCAGCTCCGGCCTTTCAGGGGATGGCTACACCTTC. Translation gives CASSSGLSGDGYTF.

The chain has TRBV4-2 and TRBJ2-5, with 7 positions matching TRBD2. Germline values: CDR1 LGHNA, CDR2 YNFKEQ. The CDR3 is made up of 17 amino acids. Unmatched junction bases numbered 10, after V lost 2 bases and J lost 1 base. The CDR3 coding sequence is TGTGCCAGCAGCCAATTCTGGGGGGAGGGGTTCCAAGAGACCCAGTACTTC. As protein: CASSQFWGEGFQETQYF.

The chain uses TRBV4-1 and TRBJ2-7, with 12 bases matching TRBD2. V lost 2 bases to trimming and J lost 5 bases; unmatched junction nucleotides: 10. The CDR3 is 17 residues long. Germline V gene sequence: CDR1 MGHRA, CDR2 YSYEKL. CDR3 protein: CASSQSASGRAFHEQYF. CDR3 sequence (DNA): TGCGCCAGCAGCCAATCGGCTAGCGGGAGGGCTTTTCACGAGCAGTACTTC.

The CDR3 is CASSTGTGAYGYTF. The DNA of the CDR3 is TGTGCCAGCAGCACCGGGACAGGGGCCTATGGCTACACCTTC. The chain employs TRBV27 and TRBJ1-2; 10 bases are a match to TRBD1. V was clipped by 6 bases and J by 4 bases; unmatched bases: 5. The CDR3 totals 14 residues. Germline V gene data show CDR1 as MNHEY and CDR2 as SMNVEV (reference sequence).